This T cell receptor beta chain was profiled in a study of T cells in Graves' hyperthyroidism and ophthalmopathy. Study background: The blood sample was taken at first diagnosis, before treatment began. Broader study findings: Separation of ophthalmopathy from stable hyperthyroidism was achieved by a 13 V-J model. Also found in blood were most expanded thyroid clonotypes above 0.001.

The CDR3 totals 16 residues. Germline V gene sequence: CDR1 SGHRS, CDR2 YFSETQ. J was trimmed by 4 bases and V by 4 bases; bases with no gene match: 9. RNA transcripts provided the source from which TCR beta CDR3 regions were amplified. The primer set for the first-round RT-PCR of the TCR CDR3 was HTBI. TCRdb re-analysed the multiplex PCR reads in MiXCR, keeping a single row per CDR3 protein. The data show hundreds of thousands of distinct CDR3 sequences, about 14% seen once. As for this clonotype: Antigen unknown.

Individuals with ophthalmopathy presented a Clinical Activity Score of at least 3, a NOSPECS grade of at least 4 and a duration under 3 months. The J gene is TRBJ1-5, the V gene TRBV5-1, with 9 bases that match TRBD1. Material: blood. This TCR was sampled from a man aged 18 to 30 with Graves' ophthalmopathy. The CDR3 loop is CASSIGTGIFNQPQHF. In DNA, the CDR3 is TGCGCCAGCAGCATTGGGACAGGGATCTTTAATCAGCCCCAGCATTTT.